The TCR beta chain under discussion was sequenced for a study of blood T cell repertoires in COVID-19. Trimming at V came to 6 bases and at J to 6 bases, leaving 11 bases not matched to a gene. Germline values: CDR1 LNHDA, CDR2 SQIVND (reference sequence). There are 16 residues in the CDR3. Measured with immunoSEQ multiplex PCR; TCRdb has only the in-frame clones, and not every one. Among roughly 140,000 clones listed, approximately 80% were seen once. The chain employs TRBV19 and TRBJ2-2, with 9 bases identical to TRBD1. The sequence was collected from a woman between 50 and 59 years old in a cohort sampled during active or convalescent COVID-19. Sequencing input: peripheral blood. DNA of the CDR3: TGTGCCAGTAGGGGGACAGGGATTGGTAGGGCCGGGGAGCTGTTTTTT. It specifies CASRGTGIGRAGELFF. The variable domain in full, completed from reference TRBV19 and TRBJ2-2, reads DGGITQSPKYLFRKEGQNVTLSCEQNLNHDAMYWYRQDPGQGLRLIYYSQIVNDFQKGDIAEGYSVSREKKESFPLTVTSAQKNPTAFYLCASRGTGIGRAGELFFGEGSRLTVL.